A single sample is the source of the 7 T cell receptor beta chains below, sequenced in a study of CD8+CD57+ T cells in acquired aplastic anemia. It was genomic DNA that served as the template for profiling TCR beta VDJ and CDR3. From the reads, TCRdb called clonotypes with MiXCR, one entry per CDR3 protein. This table holds some 280,000 distinct CDR3 sequences, approximately 56% found once. Sequenced sample: sorted CD4+, CD8+, or CD8+CD57+ T cells (not recorded which) from PBMCs. These receptors were taken from a human donor with severe aplastic anemia or a healthy control (not recorded which).

The chain combines TRBV19 with TRBJ2-7; D is possibly TRBD2 (6 bases). Germline V gene data show CDR1 as LNHDA and CDR2 as SQIVND (reference sequence). The CDR3 totals 13 residues. Trimming took 9 bases from V and 7 from J, leaving 19 bases between them. CDR3 in amino acids: CASGGLYAEEQYF. The CDR3 DNA follows: TGTGCCAGCGGGGGATTATATGCTGAAGAGCAGTACTTC.

Concerning this clonotype itself: Here the CDR3 omits its conserved ending phenylalanine or tryptophan, so a read error is the likely source. V and J are TRBV7-8 and TRBJ1-1; D is undetermined. This CDR3 spans 14 amino acids. From germline, CDR1 is SGHVS and CDR2 FQNEAQ. With 1 base removed from V and 1 base from J, the gap between germline ends came to 7 bases. The chain's CDR3 is CASSLVFGNTEAFV. The DNA of the CDR3 is TGTGCCAGCAGCTTAGTGTTCGGGAACACTGAAGCTTTCGTT.

V gene TRBV20-1 combines with J gene TRBJ2-3; 9 positions agree with TRBD1. Germline V gene lookup returns CDR1 DFQATT and CDR2 SNEGSKA (reference sequence). The CDR3 spans 15 residues. V shed 4 bases and J 0 bases; nucleotides not matched to a gene: 5. The DNA for the CDR3 is TGCAGTGCTAACGTACAGGGGGCAAGCACAGATACGCAGTATTTT. Protein sequence: CSANVQGASTDTQYF.

About this clonotype: The junction does not match germline at one end; this may be a read error. The chain is built from TRBV29-1 and TRBJ1-1; D gene uncertain. CDR3 size: 13 residues. Germline CDR1 is SQVTM and CDR2 is ANQGSEA. The CDR3 sequence: CSAERQSVAEAFF. Written as DNA, the CDR3 is TGCAGCGCTGAAAGGCAGAGTGTCGCTGAAGCTTTCTTT.

This sequence joins TRBV25-1 and TRBJ1-2; tentatively, D is TRBD1 (5 bases). The germline gives CDR1 MGHDK, CDR2 SYGVNS. With 2 bases removed from V and 4 bases from J, the gap between germline ends came to 14 bases. The CDR3 runs to 15 residues. CDR3: CASSEGGGLLYGYTF. The CDR3 DNA sequence: TGTGCCAGCAGTGAAGGGGGAGGACTACTCTATGGCTACACCTTC.

The chain is built from TRBV7-6 and TRBJ2-2; 9 bases match TRBD2. V shed 5 bases, J shed 3 bases, and the junction held 7 bases outside the gene matches. Germline V lookup: CDR1 SGHVS, CDR2 FNYEAQ. The CDR3 spans 16 residues. In DNA form, the CDR3 reads TGTGCCAGCAGCCCCCGGATAGCGGGAGACACCGGGGAGCTGTTTTTT. The encoded protein is CASSPRIAGDTGELFF.

CDR3 residues: CASSFRGQAAGELFF. The CDR3, as DNA: TGTGCCAGCAGTTTCAGGGGACAGGCTGCCGGGGAGCTGTTTTTT. The V call is TRBV6-2 or TRBV6-3, the J call TRBJ2-2, with 8 bases matching TRBD1. V shed 4 bases, J shed 6 bases, and the junction held 7 bases outside the gene matches. The CDR3 is 15 residues long. Germline V gives CDR1 MNHEY, CDR2 SVGEGT.